A selection of T cell receptor beta chains follows, all from one sample in a study of CD8 T cells in ankylosing spondylitis. TCRdb itself ran the 5' RACE reads through MiXCR, one entry per CDR3 protein. Here the sample spans about 300,000 distinct CDR3 sequences, under 25% being singletons. Specimen: blood, either unsorted or a sorted T cell fraction (not recorded which). These receptors came from a female donor with ankylosing spondylitis or in good health (not recorded which). The CDR3 runs from the conserved cysteine through the conserved F or W. Fields, in order: CDR3 DNA, CDR3 protein, V gene, J gene, clone size, D gene. D genes are given only for firm matches. Size tells how often a clone was seen (once, few, many) or the class of an expanded clone, and some rows leave it out.

CDR3 DNA: TGTGCCACCAGCAGAGGCGGACAGGGAGAGGGGGATACGCAGTATTTT
CDR3 protein: CATSRGGQGEGDTQYF
V gene: TRBV15
J gene: TRBJ2-3
clone size: NA
D gene: TRBD1

CDR3 DNA: TGCAGTGCTAGTCTTGAGGACACCATATATTTT
CDR3 protein: CSASLEDTIYF
V gene: TRBV20-1
J gene: TRBJ1-3
clone size: few
D gene: NA

CDR3 DNA: TGTGCCAGCAGCGTAGATGGCGGGTCCCACAATGAGCAGTTCTTC
CDR3 protein: CASSVDGGSHNEQFF
V gene: TRBV9
J gene: TRBJ2-1
clone size: NA
D gene: NA

CDR3 DNA: TGTGCCAGCAGTTTAGAGGGGCCGCTATTCGGAAATTCACCCCTCCACTTT
CDR3 protein: CASSLEGPLFGNSPLHF
V gene: TRBV12-3/TRBV12-4
J gene: TRBJ1-6
clone size: NA
D gene: NA

CDR3 DNA: TGTGCCAGCACCTCCCCCAGAAGATCAGGAGGCTACACCTTC
CDR3 protein: CASTSPRRSGGYTF
V gene: TRBV6-1
J gene: TRBJ1-2
clone size: few
D gene: NA

CDR3 DNA: TGTGCCAGCAACCCAACCGGACCGAGGTACGAGCAGTACTTC
CDR3 protein: CASNPTGPRYEQYF
V gene: TRBV2
J gene: TRBJ2-7
clone size: NA
D gene: NA

CDR3 DNA: TGTGCCAGCAGCTTTTGGACAGGGGCAAAAGAGCAGTACTTC
CDR3 protein: CASSFWTGAKEQYF
V gene: TRBV7-2
J gene: TRBJ2-7
clone size: few
D gene: TRBD1

CDR3 DNA: TGCAGTGCTTCCCCGGAGGGGCCCTATGGCTACACCTTC
CDR3 protein: CSASPEGPYGYTF
V gene: TRBV20-1
J gene: TRBJ1-2
clone size: few
D gene: NA

CDR3 DNA: TGCAGTGAAACCGGACAGGGTAGCAATGAGCAGTTCTTC
CDR3 protein: CSETGQGSNEQFF
V gene: TRBV20-1
J gene: TRBJ2-1
clone size: many
D gene: TRBD1

CDR3 DNA: TGCAGTGCTAGAGGGAACAATTCACCCCTCCACTTT
CDR3 protein: CSARGNNSPLHF
V gene: TRBV20-1
J gene: TRBJ1-6
clone size: NA
D gene: NA

CDR3 DNA: TGTGCCAGCAGCTTAGTAGGTGAGAGGGCAGATACGCAGTATTTT
CDR3 protein: CASSLVGERADTQYF
V gene: TRBV7-9
J gene: TRBJ2-3
clone size: few
D gene: NA

CDR3 DNA: TGTGCCAGCAGTACCGACAGGGAGCGGGAGCTGTTTTTT
CDR3 protein: CASSTDRERELFF
V gene: TRBV12-3/TRBV12-4
J gene: TRBJ2-2
clone size: few
D gene: TRBD1

CDR3 DNA: TGTGCCAGCAGTTACCCAGGACAGGAGGTGCGATCACCCCTCCACTTT
CDR3 protein: CASSYPGQEVRSPLHF
V gene: TRBV6-2/TRBV6-3
J gene: TRBJ1-6
clone size: NA
D gene: TRBD1

CDR3 DNA: TGCAGTGCTAGACCTCGGCCACAGGGAAGCTATGGCTACACCTTC
CDR3 protein: CSARPRPQGSYGYTF
V gene: TRBV20-1
J gene: TRBJ1-2
clone size: medium-sized
D gene: NA

CDR3 DNA: TGTGCCAGTAGTATGAAGGGCTCGACGTGGGGGGAGACCCAGTACTTC
CDR3 protein: CASSMKGSTWGETQYF
V gene: TRBV19
J gene: TRBJ2-5
clone size: NA
D gene: NA

CDR3 DNA: TGCAGTGCCACGTTAGGGGGACTAGCGGGAGGGATCACAGATACGCAGTATTTT
CDR3 protein: CSATLGGLAGGITDTQYF
V gene: TRBV20-1
J gene: TRBJ2-3
clone size: NA
D gene: TRBD2

CDR3 DNA: TGTGCCAGCAGTCCCACCTCAAGGAATCAGCCCCAGCATTTT
CDR3 protein: CASSPTSRNQPQHF
V gene: TRBV12-3/TRBV12-4
J gene: TRBJ1-5
clone size: NA
D gene: NA

CDR3 DNA: TGTGCCAGCAGCGTAGTCCAGGGTGGTGGCTACACCTTC
CDR3 protein: CASSVVQGGGYTF
V gene: TRBV9
J gene: TRBJ1-2
clone size: few
D gene: NA

CDR3 DNA: TGTGCCAGCAGCCTATCATTGGGTAGGACTGAAGCTTTCTTT
CDR3 protein: CASSLSLGRTEAFF
V gene: TRBV7-2
J gene: TRBJ1-1
clone size: once
D gene: NA

CDR3 DNA: TGTGCCAGCACCGGGGTACAGGGGCGCATCCGGGTGGCTGAAGCTTTCTTT
CDR3 protein: CASTGVQGRIRVAEAFF
V gene: TRBV28
J gene: TRBJ1-1
clone size: NA
D gene: TRBD1

CDR3 DNA: TGTGCCAGCAGTTTCAAGGGTCGGTGGGAGACCCAGTACTTC
CDR3 protein: CASSFKGRWETQYF
V gene: TRBV27
J gene: TRBJ2-5
clone size: NA
D gene: NA

CDR3 DNA: TGTGCCAGCAGGCTCCGGGAGACTAGCGCATACAATGAGCAGTTCTTC
CDR3 protein: CASRLRETSAYNEQFF
V gene: TRBV6-1
J gene: TRBJ2-1
clone size: NA
D gene: TRBD2

CDR3 DNA: TGCAGTGCTAGGGTTGCGGCCAGCGGGAGATACGAGCAGTACTTC
CDR3 protein: CSARVAASGRYEQYF
V gene: TRBV20-1
J gene: TRBJ2-7
clone size: many
D gene: TRBD2

CDR3 DNA: TGCAGTGCTTACAGGGGGCGTAACACCGGGGAGCTGTTTTTT
CDR3 protein: CSAYRGRNTGELFF
V gene: TRBV20-1
J gene: TRBJ2-2
clone size: NA
D gene: TRBD1

CDR3 DNA: TGCAGTGCTAGAGTGGGCAGGGGTCAGCCCCAGCATTTT
CDR3 protein: CSARVGRGQPQHF
V gene: TRBV20-1
J gene: TRBJ1-5
clone size: NA
D gene: NA

CDR3 DNA: TGTGCCATCAGTGGTACAGGGGGCGTTTCTGGGGCCAACGTCCTGACTTTC
CDR3 protein: CAISGTGGVSGANVLTF
V gene: TRBV10-3
J gene: TRBJ2-6
clone size: many
D gene: TRBD1

CDR3 DNA: TGTGCCACCGGATCCCAAAACCAAGAGACCCAGTACTTC
CDR3 protein: CATGSQNQETQYF
V gene: TRBV15
J gene: TRBJ2-5
clone size: few
D gene: NA

CDR3 DNA: TGCAGCGCAACGACAGTGAACACTGAAGCTTTCTTT
CDR3 protein: CSATTVNTEAFF
V gene: TRBV29-1
J gene: TRBJ1-1
clone size: many
D gene: NA

CDR3 DNA: TGTGCCAGCAGTTGGTCCGAGGAAAAACTGTTTTTT
CDR3 protein: CASSWSEEKLFF
V gene: TRBV12-3/TRBV12-4
J gene: TRBJ1-4
clone size: few
D gene: NA

CDR3 DNA: TGTGCCAGCAGCTACCCGACAGGTTCCTACGAGCAGTACTTC
CDR3 protein: CASSYPTGSYEQYF
V gene: TRBV5-6
J gene: TRBJ2-7
clone size: NA
D gene: NA

CDR3 DNA: TGCAGCGTTGACGGGGGAGGTGGGGCCAACGTCCTGACTTTC
CDR3 protein: CSVDGGGGANVLTF
V gene: TRBV29-1
J gene: TRBJ2-6
clone size: NA
D gene: NA

CDR3 DNA: TGTGCCAGCAGCTTAGGCGCAATCGCCTCCTACGAGCAGTACTTC
CDR3 protein: CASSLGAIASYEQYF
V gene: TRBV7-2
J gene: TRBJ2-7
clone size: NA
D gene: NA

CDR3 DNA: TGTGCCAGCAGCCGAGCGGGAGGCTTCTCAGATACGCAGTATTTT
CDR3 protein: CASSRAGGFSDTQYF
V gene: TRBV3-1
J gene: TRBJ2-3
clone size: few
D gene: TRBD2

CDR3 DNA: TGTGCCAGCAGCTACTCCGGGACTAGGTCTAGCACAGATACGCAGTATTTT
CDR3 protein: CASSYSGTRSSTDTQYF
V gene: TRBV12-3/TRBV12-4
J gene: TRBJ2-3
clone size: NA
D gene: TRBD2

CDR3 DNA: TGTGCCAGCAGTGAGGAGGGGGACAGTACGCAGTATTTT
CDR3 protein: CASSEEGDSTQYF
V gene: TRBV2
J gene: TRBJ2-3
clone size: NA
D gene: NA

CDR3 DNA: TGCAGCTTCATGGGAGGCGGTGGCTACACCTTC
CDR3 protein: CSFMGGGGYTF
V gene: TRBV29-1
J gene: TRBJ1-2
clone size: few
D gene: NA

CDR3 DNA: TGTGCCAGCAGTGTGGTTTGGGGTTCGAGCTCCTACAATGAGCAGTTCTTC
CDR3 protein: CASSVVWGSSSYNEQFF
V gene: TRBV7-2
J gene: TRBJ2-1
clone size: few
D gene: NA